One T cell receptor beta chain is described in this entry. The antigen is undetermined. This specimen belongs to a study of T cell clusters in autoimmune cytopenias. TRB amplification used approximately 0.25 ug of peripheral blood genomic DNA. TRB rearrangements were amplified by touch-down multiplex PCR with mixed TRB-A/B primers. TCRdb re-analyzed the multiplex PCR reads; it lists each CDR3 protein once, without DNA. The sample data list approximately 1,500 distinct CDR3 sequences. Study outcomes and limitations: Primary autoimmune cytopenia patients appeared to lack physiological T cell clusters present in healthy donors.

From germline, CDR1 is MNHEY and CDR2 SMNVEV (reference sequence). The length of the CDR3 is 15 residues. What was sequenced was peripheral blood. The TCR comes from a human donor with an autoimmune cytopenia or autoimmune hepatitis (not recorded which). This sequence joins TRBV27 and TRBJ2-2; there is no DNA to check the TCRdb D call of TRBD1. The CDR3 loop reads CASRFHPESTGELFF.